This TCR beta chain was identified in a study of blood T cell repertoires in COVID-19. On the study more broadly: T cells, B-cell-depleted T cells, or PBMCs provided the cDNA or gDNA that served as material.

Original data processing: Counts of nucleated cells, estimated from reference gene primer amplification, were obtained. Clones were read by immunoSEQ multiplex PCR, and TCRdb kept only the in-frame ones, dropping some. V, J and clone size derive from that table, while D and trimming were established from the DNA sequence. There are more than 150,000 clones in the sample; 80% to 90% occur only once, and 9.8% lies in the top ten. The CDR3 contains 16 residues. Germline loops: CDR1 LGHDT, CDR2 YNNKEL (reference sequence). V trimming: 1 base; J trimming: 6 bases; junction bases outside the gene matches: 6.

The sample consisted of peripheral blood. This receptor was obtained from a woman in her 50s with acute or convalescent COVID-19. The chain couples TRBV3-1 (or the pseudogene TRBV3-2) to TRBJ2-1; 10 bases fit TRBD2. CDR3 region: CASSQVGIAGGNEQFF. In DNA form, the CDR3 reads TGTGCCAGCAGCCAAGTCGGAATAGCGGGGGGCAATGAGCAGTTCTTC.